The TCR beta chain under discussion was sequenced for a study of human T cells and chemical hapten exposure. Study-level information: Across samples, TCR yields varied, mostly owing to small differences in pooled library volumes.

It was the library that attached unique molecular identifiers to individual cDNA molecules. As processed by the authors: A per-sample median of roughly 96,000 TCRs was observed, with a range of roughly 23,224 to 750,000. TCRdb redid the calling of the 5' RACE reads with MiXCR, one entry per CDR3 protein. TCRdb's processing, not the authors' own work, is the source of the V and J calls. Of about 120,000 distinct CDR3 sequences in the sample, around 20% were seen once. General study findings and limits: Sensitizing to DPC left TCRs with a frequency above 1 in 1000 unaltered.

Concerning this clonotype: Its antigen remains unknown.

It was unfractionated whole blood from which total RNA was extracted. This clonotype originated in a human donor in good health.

The CDR3 DNA is TGTGCCAGCAGCTTAGATCCCGGGAGCTCCTACGAGCAGTACTTC. Translation gives CASSLDPGSSYEQYF. The chain carries TRBV11-2 and TRBJ2-7; maybe TRBD2 (6 bases). Per germline, CDR1 SGHAT and CDR2 FQNNGV. The CDR3 sequence is 15 residues long. V lost 0 bases to trimming and J lost 0 bases, with 9 bases between them.